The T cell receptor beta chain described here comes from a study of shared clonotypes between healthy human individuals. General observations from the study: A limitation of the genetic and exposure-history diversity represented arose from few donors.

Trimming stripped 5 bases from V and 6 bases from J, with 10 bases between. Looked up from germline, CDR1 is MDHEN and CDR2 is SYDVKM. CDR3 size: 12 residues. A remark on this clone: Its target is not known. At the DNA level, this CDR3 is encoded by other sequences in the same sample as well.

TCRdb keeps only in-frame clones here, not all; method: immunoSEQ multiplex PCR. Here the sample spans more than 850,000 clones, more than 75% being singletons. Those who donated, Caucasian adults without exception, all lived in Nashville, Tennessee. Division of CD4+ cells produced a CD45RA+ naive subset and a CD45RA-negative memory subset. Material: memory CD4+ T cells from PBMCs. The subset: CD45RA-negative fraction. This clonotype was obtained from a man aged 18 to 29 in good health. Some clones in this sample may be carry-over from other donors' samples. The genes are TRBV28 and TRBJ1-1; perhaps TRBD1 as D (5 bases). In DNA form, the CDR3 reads TGTGCCAGCAGTCGAGGGGTTTCTGAAGCTTTCTTT. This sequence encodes CASSRGVSEAFF.